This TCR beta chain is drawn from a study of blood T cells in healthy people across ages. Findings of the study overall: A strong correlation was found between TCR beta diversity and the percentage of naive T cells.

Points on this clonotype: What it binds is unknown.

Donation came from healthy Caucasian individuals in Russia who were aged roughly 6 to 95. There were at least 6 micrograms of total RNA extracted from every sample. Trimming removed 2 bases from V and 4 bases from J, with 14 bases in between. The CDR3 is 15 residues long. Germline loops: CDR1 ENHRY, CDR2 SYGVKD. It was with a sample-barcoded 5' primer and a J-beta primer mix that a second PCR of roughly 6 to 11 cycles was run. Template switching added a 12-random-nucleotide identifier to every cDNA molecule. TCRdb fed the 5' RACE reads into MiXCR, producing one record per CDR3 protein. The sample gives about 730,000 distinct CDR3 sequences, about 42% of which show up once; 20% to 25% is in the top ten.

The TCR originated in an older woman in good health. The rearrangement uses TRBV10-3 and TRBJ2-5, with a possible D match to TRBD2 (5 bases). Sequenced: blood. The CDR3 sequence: CAISERASSRETQYF. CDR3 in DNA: TGTGCCATCAGTGAGAGAGCTAGCAGTAGAGAGACCCAGTACTTC.